This T cell receptor beta chain was recovered during a study of T-cell reconstitution after alpha-beta-depleted transplantation in children. V dropped 5 bases and J dropped 5; count of bases not matched to a gene: 9. CDR1 SGHVS and CDR2 FQNEAQ come from the germline V gene. The CDR3 totals 15 residues. Study observations and caveats: There were reportedly several hundred expanded graft clones from which alpha-beta T cells came about two months after transplant.

The TCRbeta library was prepared with unique molecular identifiers. TCRdb re-derived calls from the PCR reads in MiXCR, one entry per CDR3 protein. This sample has around 490,000 distinct CDR3 sequences, with approximately 10% found just once. A remark on this clonotype: What it recognizes is unknown.

This receptor was taken from a female patient aged 2-15 years who had a stem cell transplant for aplastic anemia, so the T cells may come from the graft donor. The sequenced sample was PBMCs, mostly from graft donor cells, obtained 180 days after TCRalphabeta/CD19-depleted stem cell transplant. This chain connects TRBV7-8 to TRBJ2-3; TRBD1 matches at 8 bases. CDR3 sequence (DNA): TGTGCCAGCAGCCCCCGGGACAGGCCCCGAGATACGCAGTATTTT. Residues: CASSPRDRPRDTQYF.